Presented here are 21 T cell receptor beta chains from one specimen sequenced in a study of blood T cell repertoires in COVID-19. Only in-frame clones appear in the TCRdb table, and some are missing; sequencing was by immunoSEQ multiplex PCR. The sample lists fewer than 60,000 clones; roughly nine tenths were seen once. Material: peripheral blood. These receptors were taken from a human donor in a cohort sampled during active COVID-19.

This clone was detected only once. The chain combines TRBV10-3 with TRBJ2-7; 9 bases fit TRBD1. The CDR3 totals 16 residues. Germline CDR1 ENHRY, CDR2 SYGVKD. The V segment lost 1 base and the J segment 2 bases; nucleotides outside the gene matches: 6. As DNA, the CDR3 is TGTGCCATCAGTGAGTTTTCGACAGGGGGGGCCTACGAGCAGTACTTC. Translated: CAISEFSTGGAYEQYF.

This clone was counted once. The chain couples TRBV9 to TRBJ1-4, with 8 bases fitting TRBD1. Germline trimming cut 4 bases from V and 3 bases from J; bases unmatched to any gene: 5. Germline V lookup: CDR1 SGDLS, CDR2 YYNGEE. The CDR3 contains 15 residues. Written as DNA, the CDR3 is TGTGCCAGCAGCTTTCCGGGACAGGCTAATGAAAAACTGTTTTTT. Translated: CASSFPGQANEKLFF.

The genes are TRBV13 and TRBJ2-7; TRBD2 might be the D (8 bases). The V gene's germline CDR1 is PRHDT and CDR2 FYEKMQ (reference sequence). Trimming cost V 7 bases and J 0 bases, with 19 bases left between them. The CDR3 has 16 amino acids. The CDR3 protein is CASTIGGGGISYEQYF. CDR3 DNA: TGTGCCAGCACCATAGGGGGCGGGGGGATCTCCTACGAGCAGTACTTC.

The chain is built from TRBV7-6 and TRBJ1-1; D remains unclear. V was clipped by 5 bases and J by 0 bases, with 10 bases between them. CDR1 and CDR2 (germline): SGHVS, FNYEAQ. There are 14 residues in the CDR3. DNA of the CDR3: TGTGCCAGCAGCCCGTCGCGGGTGAACACTGAAGCTTTCTTT. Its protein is CASSPSRVNTEAFF.

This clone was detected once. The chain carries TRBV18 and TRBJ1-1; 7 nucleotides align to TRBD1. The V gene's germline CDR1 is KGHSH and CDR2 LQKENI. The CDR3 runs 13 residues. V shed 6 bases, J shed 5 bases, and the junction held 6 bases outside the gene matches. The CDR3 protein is CASSTAGGTEAFF. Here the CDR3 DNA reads TGTGCCAGCTCTACGGCAGGGGGGACTGAAGCTTTCTTT.

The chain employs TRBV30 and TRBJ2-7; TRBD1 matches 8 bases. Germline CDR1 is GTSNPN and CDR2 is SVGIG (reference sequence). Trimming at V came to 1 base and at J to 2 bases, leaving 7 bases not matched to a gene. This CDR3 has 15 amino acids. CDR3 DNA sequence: TGTGCCTGGAGTGATCCGGGACAGGCGACCTACGAGCAGTACTTC. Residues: CAWSDPGQATYEQYF.

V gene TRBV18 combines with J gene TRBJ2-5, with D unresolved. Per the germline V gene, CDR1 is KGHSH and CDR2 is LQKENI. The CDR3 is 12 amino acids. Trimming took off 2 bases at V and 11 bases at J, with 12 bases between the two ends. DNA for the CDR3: TGTGCCAGCTCACCATCTAGTCAGTTGCAGTACTTC. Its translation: CASSPSSQLQYF.

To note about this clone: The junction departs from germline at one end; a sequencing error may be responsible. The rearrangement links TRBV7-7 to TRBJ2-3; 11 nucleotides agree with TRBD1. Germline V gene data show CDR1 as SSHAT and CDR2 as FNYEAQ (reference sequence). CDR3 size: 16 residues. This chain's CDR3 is CASSSGGQGGTDTQYF. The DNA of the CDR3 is TGTGCTAGCAGCTCAGGGGGACAGGGGGGCACAGATACGCAGTATTTT. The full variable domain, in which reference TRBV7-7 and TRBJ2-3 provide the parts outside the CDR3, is GAGVSQSPRYKVTKRGQDVTLRCDPISSHATLYWYQQALGQGPEFLTYFNYEAQPDKSGLPSDRFSAERPEGSISTLTIQRTEQRDSAMYRCASSSGGQGGTDTQYFGPGTRLTVL.

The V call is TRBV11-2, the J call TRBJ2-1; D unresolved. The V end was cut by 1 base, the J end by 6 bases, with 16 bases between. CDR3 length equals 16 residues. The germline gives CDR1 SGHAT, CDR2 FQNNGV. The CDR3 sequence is CASSLVVVAVSNEQFF. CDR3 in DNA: TGTGCCAGCAGCTTAGTAGTGGTGGCGGTGAGCAATGAGCAGTTCTTC.

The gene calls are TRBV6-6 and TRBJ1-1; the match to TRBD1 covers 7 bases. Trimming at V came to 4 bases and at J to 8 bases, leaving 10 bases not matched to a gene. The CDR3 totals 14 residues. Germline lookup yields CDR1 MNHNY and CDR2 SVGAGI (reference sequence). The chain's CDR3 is CASSSGGRGEEAFF. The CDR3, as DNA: TGTGCCAGCAGTTCCGGGGGCAGGGGGGAAGAAGCTTTCTTT.

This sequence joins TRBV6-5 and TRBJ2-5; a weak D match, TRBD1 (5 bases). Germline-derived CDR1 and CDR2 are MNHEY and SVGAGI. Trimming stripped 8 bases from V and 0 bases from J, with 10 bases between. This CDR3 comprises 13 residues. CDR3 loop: CASHRTDQETQYF. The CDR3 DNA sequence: TGTGCCAGCCACAGGACGGACCAAGAGACCCAGTACTTC.

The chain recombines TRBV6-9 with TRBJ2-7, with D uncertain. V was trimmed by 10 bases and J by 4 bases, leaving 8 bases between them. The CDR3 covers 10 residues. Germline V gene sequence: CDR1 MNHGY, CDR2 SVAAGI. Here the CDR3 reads CAILPYEQYV. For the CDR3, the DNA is TGTGCCATCCTCCCGTACGAGCAGTACGTC.

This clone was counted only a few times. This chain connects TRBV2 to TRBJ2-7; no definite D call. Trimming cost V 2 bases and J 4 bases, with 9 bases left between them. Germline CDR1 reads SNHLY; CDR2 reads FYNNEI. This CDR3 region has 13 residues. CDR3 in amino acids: CASSELGPYEQYV. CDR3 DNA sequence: TGTGCCAGCAGTGAATTGGGCCCTTACGAGCAGTACGTC.

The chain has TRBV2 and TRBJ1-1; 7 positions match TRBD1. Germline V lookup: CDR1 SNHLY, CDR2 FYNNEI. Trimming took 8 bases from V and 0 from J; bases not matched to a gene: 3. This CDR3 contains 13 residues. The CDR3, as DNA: TGTGCCAGCGGAGACAGGGTGAACACTGAAGCTTTCTTT. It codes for CASGDRVNTEAFF.

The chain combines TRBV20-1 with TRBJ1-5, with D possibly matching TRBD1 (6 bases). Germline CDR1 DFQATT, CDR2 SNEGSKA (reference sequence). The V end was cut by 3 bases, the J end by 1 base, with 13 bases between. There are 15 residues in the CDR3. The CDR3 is CSASRGARSNQPQHF. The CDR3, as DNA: TGCAGTGCTAGTCGGGGGGCGCGAAGCAATCAGCCCCAGCATTTT.

CDR3 sequence reads: CASSLLAGTDTDTQYF. The CDR3 DNA is TGTGCCAGCAGCTTACTAGCGGGGACAGACACAGATACGCAGTATTTT. The chain uses TRBV7-3 and TRBJ2-3; 9 positions match TRBD2. There are 16 residues in the CDR3. Germline lookup yields CDR1 SGHTA and CDR2 FQGTGA. After removal of 2 bases from V and 2 bases from J, the junction contained 5 bases not matched to a gene.

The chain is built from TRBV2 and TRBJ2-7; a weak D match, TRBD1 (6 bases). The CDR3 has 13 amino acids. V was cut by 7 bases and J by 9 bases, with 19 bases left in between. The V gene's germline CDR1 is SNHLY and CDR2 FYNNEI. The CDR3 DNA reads TGTGCCAGCAAGACAGGCAAACAAGCGACGCAGTACGTC. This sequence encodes CASKTGKQATQYV.

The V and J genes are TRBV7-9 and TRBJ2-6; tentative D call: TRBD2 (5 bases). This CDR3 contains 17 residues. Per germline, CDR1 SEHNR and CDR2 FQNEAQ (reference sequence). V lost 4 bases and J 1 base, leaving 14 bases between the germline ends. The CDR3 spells CASSSWRLGSGANVLTF. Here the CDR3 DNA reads TGTGCCAGCAGCTCTTGGAGGCTAGGATCTGGGGCCAACGTCCTGACTTTC.

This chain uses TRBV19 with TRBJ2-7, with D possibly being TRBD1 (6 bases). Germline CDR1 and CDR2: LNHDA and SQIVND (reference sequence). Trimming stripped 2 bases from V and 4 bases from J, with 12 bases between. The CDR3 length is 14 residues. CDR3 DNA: TGTGCCAGTAGTATAACAGGGTTTCCGTACGAGCAGTACTTC. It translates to CASSITGFPYEQYF.

The CDR3 spells CATSGQGYGYTF. CDR3 coding DNA: TGTGCCACCAGTGGACAGGGCTATGGCTACACCTTC. The chain uses TRBV24-1 and TRBJ1-2; 7 bases are a match to TRBD1. Trimming at V came to 5 bases and at J to 4 bases, leaving 0 bases not matched to a gene. The germline V gene encodes CDR1 KGHDR and CDR2 SFDVKD. The CDR3 loop spans 12 amino acids.

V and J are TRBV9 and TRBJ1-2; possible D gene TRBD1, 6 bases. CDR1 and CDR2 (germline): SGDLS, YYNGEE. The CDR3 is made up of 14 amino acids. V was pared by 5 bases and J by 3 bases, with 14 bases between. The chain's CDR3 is CASSEQGIDYGYTF. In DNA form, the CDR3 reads TGTGCCAGCAGTGAACAGGGTATTGACTATGGCTACACCTTC.